A selection of T cell receptor beta chains follows, all from one sample in a study of cytomegalovirus exposure and HLA in healthy donors. The method was immunoSEQ multiplex PCR; TCRdb's version includes in-frame clones alone and lacks a portion of them. Of 100,000 to 150,000 clones listed, around 77% were seen once; the top ten hold around 13%. The sequenced material came from PBMCs. The receptors derive from a woman between 40 and 55 years old in good health and CMV-seropositive. Each CDR3 is given with its conserved first and last residue. D genes are given only for firm matches. Part of the rows lack a size; the others show once, few, many or a class for expanded clones.

TRBV10-2	once	TRBJ2-7	NA	TGCGCCAGCACCACGACTAGTCCCTACGAGCAGTACTTC	CASTTTSPYEQYF
TRBV7-9	few	TRBJ2-6	NA	TGTGCCAGCAGCCCCAACACTGGGGCCAACGTCCTGACTTTC	CASSPNTGANVLTF
TRBV6-6	NA	TRBJ1-1	TRBD1	TGTGCCAGCAGTTTCGGACAGGGCACTGAAGCTTTCTTT	CASSFGQGTEAFF
TRBV5-1	NA	TRBJ2-5	TRBD1	TGCGCCAGCAGCGGAGGGACAGGGGTGGAGACCCAGTACTTC	CASSGGTGVETQYF
TRBV6-4	few	TRBJ2-1	NA	TGTGCCAGCAGTGTCGAACTAGGTCTTGGTGAGCAGTTCTTC	CASSVELGLGEQFF
TRBV29-1	NA	TRBJ2-7	TRBD2	TGCAGCGTTGAAGATCCAGCGGGAGACTACGAGCAGTACTTC	CSVEDPAGDYEQYF
TRBV19	NA	TRBJ2-2	TRBD1	TGTGCCAGTAGTATAGAGGACAGGATCGGGGAGCTGTTTTTT	CASSIEDRIGELFF
TRBV19	NA	TRBJ2-1	TRBD1	TGTGCCAGTTCGACAGGGAGCTCCTACAATGAGCAGTTCTTC	CASSTGSSYNEQFF
TRBV7-2	few	TRBJ2-6	NA	TGTGCCAGCAGCTTAGGGCCCTCTGGGGCCAACGTCCTGACTTTC	CASSLGPSGANVLTF
TRBV5-1	few	TRBJ1-1	TRBD1	TGCGCCAGCAGCTTACAGCCGGGACAGATGAACACTGAAGCTTTCTTT	CASSLQPGQMNTEAFF
TRBV30	NA	TRBJ2-6	NA	TGTGCCTGGAGTGTACCGAAGGGGGGGGCCAACGTCCTGACTTTC	CAWSVPKGGANVLTF
TRBV5-1	NA	TRBJ2-2	NA	TGCGCCAGCAGCTTCGGACTAACTCTCACCGGGGAGCTGTTTTTT	CASSFGLTLTGELFF
TRBV5-6	few	TRBJ1-5	NA	TGTGCCAGCAGCCTTACCGCGTGGGGGCAGGGGAATCAGCCCCAGCATTTT	CASSLTAWGQGNQPQHF
TRBV20-1	NA	TRBJ1-2	NA	TGCAGTGCTAGTGTAAACTATGGCTACACCTTC	CSASVNYGYTF
TRBV5-5	NA	TRBJ2-7	TRBD2	TGTGCCAGCAGTTTCGGACTAGCGATCTACGAGCAGTACTTC	CASSFGLAIYEQYF
TRBV30	NA	TRBJ2-1	TRBD2	TGTGCCTGGTCATTAGGGACTAGTGACCACAATGAGCAGTTCTTC	CAWSLGTSDHNEQFF
TRBV28	NA	TRBJ2-6	TRBD2	TGTGCCAGCAGTTTAGCGGGAGTTCGCTCTGGGGCCAACGTCCTGACTTTC	CASSLAGVRSGANVLTF
TRBV6-6	few	TRBJ2-2	NA	TGTGCCAGCAGTTTCGGAGGGGCAAGGACCGGGGAGCTGTTTTTT	CASSFGGARTGELFF
TRBV7-9	NA	TRBJ2-1	NA	TGTGCCAGCGGGGAGACGACAAAGCAGTTCTTC	CASGETTKQFF
TRBV5-1	few	TRBJ1-1	NA	TGCGCCAGCACCGGACACACCCCTGACACTGAAGCTTTCTTT	CASTGHTPDTEAFF
TRBV5-8	NA	TRBJ2-1	TRBD2	TGTGCCAGCGACGGAAGCGGGACTAGGTCCTACAATGAGCAGTTCTTC	CASDGSGTRSYNEQFF
TRBV5-1	NA	TRBJ2-1	TRBD2	TGCGCCCCGGGAGCATCGGGGGAGGGCGGGAATGAGCAGTTCTTC	CAPGASGEGGNEQFF
TRBV7-9	NA	TRBJ1-4	TRBD1	TGTGCCAGCAGCCGACAGGGATATGCTAATGAAAAACTGTTTTTT	CASSRQGYANEKLFF
TRBV6-6	once	TRBJ1-1	TRBD1	TGTGCCAGCAGAACCTTAGGACAGGGGGTCACTGAAGCTTTCTTT	CASRTLGQGVTEAFF
TRBV5-5	NA	TRBJ2-3	TRBD1	TGTGCCAGCAGCTTTAAGGGGACAGGGGGACCAGATACGCAGTATTTT	CASSFKGTGGPDTQYF
TRBV7-9	NA	TRBJ2-7	TRBD1	TGTGCCAGCAGCTTAAATGGTCTGGGACAGGGGCTTGGCGAGCAGTACTTC	CASSLNGLGQGLGEQYF
TRBV2	NA	TRBJ2-7	NA	TGTGCCAGCATGAAGGGGGAAGGCTACGAGCAGTACTTC	CASMKGEGYEQYF
TRBV7-9	NA	TRBJ2-3	TRBD2	TGTGCCAGCAGCTCACCCCTCCGGGAGCGGGGAGATACGCAGTATTTT	CASSSPLRERGDTQYF
TRBV5-8	NA	TRBJ2-1	NA	TGTGCCAGCAGCTTGGTTCTAGCGCATGAGCAGTTCTTC	CASSLVLAHEQFF
TRBV19	few	TRBJ2-3	NA	TGTGCCAGTAGTCTACTACAGGGTGCAGATACGCAGTATTTT	CASSLLQGADTQYF
TRBV19	NA	TRBJ2-7	NA	TGTGCCAGTAGTCCTGCGCCTAGTTACGAGCAGTACTTC	CASSPAPSYEQYF